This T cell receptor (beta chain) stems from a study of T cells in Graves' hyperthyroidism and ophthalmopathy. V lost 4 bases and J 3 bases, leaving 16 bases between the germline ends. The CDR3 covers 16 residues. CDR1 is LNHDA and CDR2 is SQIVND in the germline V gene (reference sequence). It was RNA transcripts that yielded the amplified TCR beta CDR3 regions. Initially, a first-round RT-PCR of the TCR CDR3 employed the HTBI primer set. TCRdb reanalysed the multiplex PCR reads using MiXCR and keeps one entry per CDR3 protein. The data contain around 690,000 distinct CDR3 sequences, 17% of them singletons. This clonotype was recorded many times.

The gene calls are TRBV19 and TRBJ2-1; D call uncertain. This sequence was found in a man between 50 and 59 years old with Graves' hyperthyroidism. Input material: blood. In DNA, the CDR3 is TGTGCCAGTAGTACCACCCCTGGGATCTACTACAATGAGCAGTTCTTC. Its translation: CASSTTPGIYYNEQFF. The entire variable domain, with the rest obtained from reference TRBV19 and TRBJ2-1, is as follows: DGGITQSPKYLFRKEGQNVTLSCEQNLNHDAMYWYRQDPGQGLRLIYYSQIVNDFQKGDIAEGYSVSREKKESFPLTVTSAQKNPTAFYLCASSTTPGIYYNEQFFGPGTRLTVL.